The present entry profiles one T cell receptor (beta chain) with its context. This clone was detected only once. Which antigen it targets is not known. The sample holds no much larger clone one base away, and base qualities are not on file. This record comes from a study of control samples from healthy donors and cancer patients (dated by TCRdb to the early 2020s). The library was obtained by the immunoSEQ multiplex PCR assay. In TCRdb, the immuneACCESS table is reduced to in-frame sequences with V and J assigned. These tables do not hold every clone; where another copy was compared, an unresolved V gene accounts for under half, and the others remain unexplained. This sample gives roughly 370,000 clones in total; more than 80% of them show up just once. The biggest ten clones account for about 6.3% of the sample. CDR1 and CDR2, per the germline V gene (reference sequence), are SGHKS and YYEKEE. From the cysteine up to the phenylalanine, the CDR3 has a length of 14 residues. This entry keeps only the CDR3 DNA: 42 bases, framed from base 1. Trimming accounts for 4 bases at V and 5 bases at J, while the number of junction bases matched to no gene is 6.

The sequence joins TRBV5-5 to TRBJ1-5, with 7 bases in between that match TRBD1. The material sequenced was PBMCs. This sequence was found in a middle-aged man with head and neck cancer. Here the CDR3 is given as CASSRQGFDQPQHF. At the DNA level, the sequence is TGTGCCAGCAGCCGACAGGGTTTTGATCAGCCCCAGCATTTT.